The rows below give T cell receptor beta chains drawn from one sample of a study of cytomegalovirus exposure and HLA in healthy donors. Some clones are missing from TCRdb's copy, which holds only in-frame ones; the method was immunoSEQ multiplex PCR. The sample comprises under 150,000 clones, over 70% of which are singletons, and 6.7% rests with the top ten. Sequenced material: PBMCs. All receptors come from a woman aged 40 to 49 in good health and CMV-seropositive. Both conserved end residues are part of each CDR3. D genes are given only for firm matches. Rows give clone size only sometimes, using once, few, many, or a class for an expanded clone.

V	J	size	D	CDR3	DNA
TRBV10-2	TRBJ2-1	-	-	CASSALQGNEQFF	TGCGCCAGCAGTGCTCTACAGGGAAATGAGCAGTTCTTC
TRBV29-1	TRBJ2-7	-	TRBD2	CSVEGGGRQGLAEQYF	TGCAGCGTTGAAGGCGGGGGGAGGCAGGGGCTTGCCGAGCAGTACTTC
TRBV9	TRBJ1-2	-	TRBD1	CASSVVADRAGPRGYTF	TGTGCCAGCAGCGTAGTCGCAGACAGGGCGGGACCGAGGGGCTACACCTTC
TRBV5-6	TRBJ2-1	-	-	CASSLDLTVNEQFF	TGTGCCAGCAGCTTGGACCTTACGGTCAATGAGCAGTTCTTC
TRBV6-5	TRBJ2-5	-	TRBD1	CASSYSQGAREQYF	TGTGCCAGCAGTTACTCACAGGGGGCGCGGGAGCAGTACTTC
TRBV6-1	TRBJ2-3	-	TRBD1	CASSEAARGRTDTQYF	TGTGCCAGCAGTGAAGCGGCCAGGGGGCGTACAGATACGCAGTATTTT
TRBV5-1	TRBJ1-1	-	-	CASGWGQGYTEAFF	TGCGCCAGCGGATGGGGACAAGGGTACACTGAAGCTTTCTTT
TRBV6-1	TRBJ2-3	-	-	CASSARGGHTDTQYF	TGTGCCAGCAGTGCTCGGGGAGGACACACAGATACGCAGTATTTT
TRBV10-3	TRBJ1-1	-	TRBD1	CATRRTGGNTEAFF	TGTGCCACCCGACGGACAGGGGGAAACACTGAAGCTTTCTTT
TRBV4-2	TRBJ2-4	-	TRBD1	CASSYTGGAKNIQYF	TGTGCCAGCAGTTATACAGGGGGAGCCAAAAACATTCAGTACTTC
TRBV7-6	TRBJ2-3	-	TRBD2	CASSLVSRGGTDTQYF	TGTGCCAGCAGCTTAGTTTCGCGGGGGGGCACAGATACGCAGTATTTT
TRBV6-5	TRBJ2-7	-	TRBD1	CASTYEGQGTLRLYF	TGTGCCAGCACTTACGAGGGACAGGGGACATTAAGGCTGTACTTC
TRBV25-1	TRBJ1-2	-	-	CASKETGSGYGYTF	TGTGCCAGCAAAGAAACAGGGAGTGGCTATGGCTACACCTTC
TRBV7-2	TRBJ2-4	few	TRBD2	CASSPTSGGRKYF	TGTGCCAGCAGCCCAACTAGCGGGGGGAGAAAGTACTTC
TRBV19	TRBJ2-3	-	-	CASSILEGDTQYF	TGTGCCAGTAGTATTCTGGAGGGAGATACGCAGTATTTT
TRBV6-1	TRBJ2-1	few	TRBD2	CASGIAGGDYNEQFF	TGTGCCAGCGGAATAGCGGGGGGTGACTACAATGAGCAGTTCTTC
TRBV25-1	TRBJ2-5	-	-	CASSDLETQYF	TGTGCCAGCAGTGACCTAGAGACCCAGTACTTC
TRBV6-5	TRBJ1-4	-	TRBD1	CASSSPGTGTEKLFF	TGTGCCAGCAGTTCCCCCGGGACAGGGACTGAAAAACTGTTTTTT
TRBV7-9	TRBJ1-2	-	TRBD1	CASSHGDRGYYGYTF	TGTGCCAGCAGCCATGGGGACAGGGGCTACTACGGCTACACCTTC
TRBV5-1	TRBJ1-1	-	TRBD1	CASSPTGQGGTEAFF	TGCGCCAGCAGCCCTACAGGACAGGGCGGCACTGAAGCTTTCTTT
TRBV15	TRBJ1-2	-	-	CATSRDPGVGYGYTF	TGTGCCACCAGCAGGGACCCAGGGGTAGGCTATGGCTACACCTTC
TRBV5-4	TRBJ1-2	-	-	CASSSGILCGYTF	TGTGCCAGCAGCTCGGGGATTTTGTGTGGCTACACCTTC
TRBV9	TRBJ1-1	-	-	CASRSIGSTEAFF	TGTGCCAGCAGGTCCATCGGTTCCACTGAAGCTTTCTTT
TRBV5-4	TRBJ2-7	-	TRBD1	CASSRDRPSYEQYF	TGTGCCAGCAGCCGGGACAGACCCTCCTACGAGCAGTACTTC
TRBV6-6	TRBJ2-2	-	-	CASGEAGTTGELFF	TGTGCCAGCGGCGAGGCGGGGACCACCGGGGAGCTGTTTTTT
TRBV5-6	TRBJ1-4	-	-	CASSLEGPNEKLFF	TGTGCCAGCAGCTTGGAGGGGCCAAATGAAAAACTGTTTTTT
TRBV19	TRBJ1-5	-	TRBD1	CASYGQGASKDQPQHF	TGTGCCAGTTATGGACAGGGGGCTAGTAAGGATCAGCCCCAGCATTTT
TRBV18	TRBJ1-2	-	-	CASSPVETAYGYTF	TGTGCCAGCTCACCAGTAGAGACAGCCTATGGCTACACCTTC
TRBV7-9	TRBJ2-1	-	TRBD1	CASSRGQGAYNEQFF	TGTGCCAGCAGCCGGGGACAGGGGGCCTACAATGAGCAGTTCTTC
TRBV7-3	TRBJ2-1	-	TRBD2	CASSLLGGRVNEQFF	TGTGCCAGCAGCTTATTGGGGGGGAGGGTCAATGAGCAGTTCTTC
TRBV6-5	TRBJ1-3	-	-	CASSYSETVSGNTIYF	TGTGCCAGCAGTTATTCCGAGACAGTCTCTGGAAACACCATATATTTT
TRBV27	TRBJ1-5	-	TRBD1	CASSVTGRNQPQHF	TGTGCCAGCAGTGTGACAGGGCGCAATCAGCCCCAGCATTTT
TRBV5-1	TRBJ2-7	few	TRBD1	CASSLRGQGYEQYF	TGCGCCAGCAGCTTGAGGGGACAGGGCTACGAGCAGTACTTC
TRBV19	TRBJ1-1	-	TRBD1	CATRTGRTLWAEAFF	TGTGCCACCCGGACAGGGAGGACCCTCTGGGCTGAAGCTTTCTTT
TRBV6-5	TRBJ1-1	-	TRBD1	CASRTGGAGEAFF	TGTGCCAGCAGAACAGGGGGCGCCGGTGAAGCTTTCTTT
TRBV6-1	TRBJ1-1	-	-	CASSVYGNTEAFF	TGTGCCAGCAGTGTTTACGGTAACACTGAAGCTTTCTTT
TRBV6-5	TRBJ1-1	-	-	CASSYQPQDGTEAFF	TGTGCCAGCAGTTACCAACCACAAGATGGCACTGAAGCTTTCTTT
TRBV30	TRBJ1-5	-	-	CAWSVPNQPQHF	TGTGCCTGGAGTGTCCCAAATCAGCCCCAGCATTTT
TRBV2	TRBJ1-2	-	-	CASRGGFFGYTF	TGTGCCAGCAGGGGAGGGTTTTTCGGCTACACCTTC
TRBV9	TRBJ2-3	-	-	CASSVGGGTPDTQYF	TGTGCCAGCAGCGTAGGGGGGGGGACACCTGATACGCAGTATTTT
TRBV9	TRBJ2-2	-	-	CASSVVPNTGELFF	TGTGCCAGCAGCGTAGTTCCAAACACCGGGGAGCTGTTTTTT
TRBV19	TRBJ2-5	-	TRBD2	CASSMMGSGGKETQYF	TGTGCCAGTAGTATGATGGGTAGCGGGGGAAAAGAGACCCAGTACTTC
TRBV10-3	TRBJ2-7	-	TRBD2	CAISESGGVLSYEQYF	TGTGCCATCAGTGAGTCGGGGGGGGTATTGTCCTACGAGCAGTACTTC
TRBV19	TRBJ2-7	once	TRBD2	CASSISASGAFSYEQYF	TGTGCCAGTAGTATTTCAGCTAGCGGGGCGTTCTCCTACGAGCAGTACTTC
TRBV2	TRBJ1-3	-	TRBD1	CASGKPGQGAHFSGNTIYF	TGTGCCAGCGGCAAACCGGGACAGGGGGCCCATTTCTCTGGAAACACCATATATTTT
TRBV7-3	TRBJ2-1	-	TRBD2	CASSTSGGSEQFF	TGTGCCAGCAGTACTAGCGGGGGAAGTGAGCAGTTCTTC
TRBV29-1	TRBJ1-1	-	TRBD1	CSVSTDRGHRTEAFF	TGCAGCGTTTCGACCGACAGGGGGCACCGCACTGAAGCTTTCTTT
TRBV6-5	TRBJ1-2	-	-	CASSLTGNYGYTF	TGTGCCAGCAGCCTAACAGGGAATTATGGCTACACCTTC
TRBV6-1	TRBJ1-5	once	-	CASSRYGREQPQHF	TGTGCCAGCAGTAGGTACGGGAGGGAACAGCCCCAGCATTTT